The 26 T cell receptor beta chains listed next were all sequenced from one sample in a study of PD-L1 blockade in urothelial cancer. Stated time point: pretreatment peripheral blood. TCRdb's copy holds only in-frame clones and misses some; the assay was immunoSEQ multiplex PCR. The sample lists 50,000 to 75,000 clones, more than 80% seen once, with more than 1.5% in the top ten. Here the sequenced sample was PBMCs, taken around atezolizumab (anti-PD-L1) treatment. The receptors derive from a man aged 65 to 79 with urothelial cancer.

A few counts support this clone. The chain joins TRBV14 to TRBJ2-1; tentative D call: TRBD2 (6 bases). Trimming pared 1 base from V and 3 bases from J, leaving 16 bases between. The germline V gene encodes CDR1 SGHDN and CDR2 FVKESK. The CDR3 extends over 17 amino acids. CDR3 coding DNA: TGTGCCAGCAGCCAAGGGAAGGCGGGAAAGGTCTACAATGAGCAGTTCTTC. This encodes CASSQGKAGKVYNEQFF. The full variable domain, completed using reference TRBV14 and TRBJ2-1, is EAGVTQFPSHSVIEKGQTVTLRCDPISGHDNLYWYRRVMGKEIKFLLHFVKESKQDESGMPNNRFLAERTGGTYSTLKVQPAELEDSGVYFCASSQGKAGKVYNEQFFGPGTRLTVL.

J is TRBJ2-1 and V is TRBV7-3; TRBD2 matches 9 bases. The CDR3 is 15 residues long. Germline CDR1 and CDR2: SGHTA and FQGTGA. V trimming: 5 bases; J trimming: 8 bases; junction bases outside the gene matches: 10. In DNA form, the CDR3 reads TGTGCCAGCAGCCGCTCCGGAGCGGGAGGCGATGAGCAGTTCTTC. Translated: CASSRSGAGGDEQFF.

DNA for the CDR3: TGTGCCAGCAGCTTATATGGACAGGGGGCTTCTGGGGCCAACGTCCTGACTTTC. Protein sequence: CASSLYGQGASGANVLTF. The V gene is TRBV7-6, the J gene TRBJ2-6; TRBD1 matches 11 bases. Germline assignment: CDR1 SGHVS and CDR2 FNYEAQ. The CDR3 runs to 18 residues. The J segment lost 1 base and the V segment lost 2 bases, leaving 4 bases of the junction unmatched.

CDR3 bases: TGTGCCGTCGGCAGGGGGCGCAGCTTCGAGCAGTACTTC. It codes for CAVGRGRSFEQYF. V usage is TRBV10-3 and J usage is TRBJ2-7, with 8 bases aligning to TRBD1. Per the germline V gene, CDR1 is ENHRY and CDR2 is SYGVKD. With 11 bases clipped from V and 6 bases from J, the junction kept 12 bases outside the gene matches. CDR3 length: 13 residues.

The gene calls are TRBV10-1 and TRBJ2-5; TRBD2 agrees at 8 bases. The CDR3 sequence is 15 residues long. The V segment lost 3 bases and the J segment 5 bases; nucleotides outside the gene matches: 8. From germline, CDR1 is WNHNN and CDR2 SYGVQD (reference sequence). This CDR3 reads CASSDSGTSKETQYF. The CDR3, as DNA: TGCGCCAGCAGTGACTCCGGGACTAGTAAGGAGACCCAGTACTTC.

The chain links TRBV5-1 to TRBJ2-3, with 7 nucleotides matching TRBD2. The germline V gene encodes CDR1 SGHRS and CDR2 YFSETQ. This CDR3 has 15 amino acids. Trimming cost V 0 bases and J 3 bases; bases outside gene matches: 4. CDR3 DNA: TGCGCCAGCAGCTTGGTGGCTAGCGGAACAGATACGCAGTATTTT. Translation gives CASSLVASGTDTQYF.

The V gene is TRBV5-5, the J gene TRBJ2-5; D is ambiguous. The ends were cut back, 3 bases at V and 3 bases at J, with 12 bases in the middle. There are 14 residues in the CDR3. Germline CDR1 reads SGHKS; CDR2 reads YYEKEE (reference sequence). The CDR3 is CASSSSIDKETQYF. DNA for the CDR3: TGTGCCAGCAGCTCCTCTATCGACAAAGAGACCCAGTACTTC.

The chain combines TRBV11-2 with TRBJ2-5; no clear D. This CDR3 region has 14 residues. Germline lookup yields CDR1 SGHAT and CDR2 FQNNGV. Deletions cut 5 bases from V and 5 bases from J, with 15 bases between. CDR3 amino acids: CASSPWSVTETQYF. The CDR3 bases are TGTGCCAGCAGCCCCTGGAGTGTAACGGAGACCCAGTACTTC.

This clone appeared a few times. The chain carries TRBV21-1 and TRBJ1-5. TRBV21-1 is deemed a pseudogene. The CDR3 has 17 residues. The CDR3 DNA sequence: TGTGCCAGCAGAGGCGGGGGGGGAAATAGGAGCAATCAGCCCCAGCATTTT. It codes for CASRGGGGNRSNQPQHF.

The chain is built from TRBV5-1 and TRBJ2-7; tentatively, D is TRBD1 (6 bases). V lost 0 bases and J lost 6, with 13 bases in between. Germline V CDR1 and CDR2: SGHRS, YFSETQ. This CDR3 is built from 14 residues. CDR3 sequence reads: CASSLVGTPGEQYF. The CDR3 nucleotides are TGCGCCAGCAGCTTGGTGGGGACACCGGGCGAGCAGTACTTC.

The J gene is TRBJ2-5, the V gene TRBV9, with 11 bases that match TRBD2. After removal of 0 bases from V and 7 bases from J, the junction contained 11 bases not matched to a gene. The CDR3 runs 17 residues. CDR1 SGDLS and CDR2 YYNGEE come from the germline V gene. DNA for the CDR3: TGTGCCAGCAGCGTAGCTACTGGGACTAGCGGTGATATGACCCAGTACTTC. This gives the protein CASSVATGTSGDMTQYF.

CDR3 DNA: TGTGCCAGCAGCTACGGACAGGGCGGCTACGAGCAGTACTTC. Protein product: CASSYGQGGYEQYF. The chain couples TRBV5-6 to TRBJ2-7; 8 nucleotides align to TRBD1. Germline values: CDR1 SGHDT, CDR2 YYEEEE. The CDR3 runs 14 residues. The trim removed 3 bases at V and 3 bases at J, leaving 5 bases unmatched.

The gene calls are TRBV5-1 and TRBJ1-1, with 10 nucleotides matching TRBD1. V dropped 4 bases and J dropped 0; count of bases not matched to a gene: 15. The CDR3 is made up of 19 amino acids. Germline lookup yields CDR1 SGHRS and CDR2 YFSETQ. CDR3 DNA sequence: TGCGCCAGCAGCGTTGGTGATTGGGACAGGGGAATTATGAACACTGAAGCTTTCTTT. Translated: CASSVGDWDRGIMNTEAFF.

The chain joins TRBV6-1 to TRBJ2-1; 10 nucleotides align to TRBD1. The CDR3 consists of 15 residues. Unmatched junction bases numbered 11, after V lost 5 bases and J lost 10 bases. Germline-derived CDR1 and CDR2 are MNHNS and SASEGT. The CDR3 DNA is TGTGCCAGCAGTCGGGACAGGGGTTCAGGCTTCGAGCAGTTCTTC. It translates to CASSRDRGSGFEQFF.

The genes are TRBV7-8 and TRBJ2-7; 11 nucleotides agree with TRBD2. With V trimmed by 1 base and J by 3 bases, 5 bases remained unmatched. Germline V gene data show CDR1 as SGHVS and CDR2 as FQNEAQ. The CDR3 is made up of 16 amino acids. The CDR3 region is CASSLGASGRIYEQYF. The CDR3 bases are TGTGCCAGCAGCTTAGGTGCTAGCGGGAGGATCTACGAGCAGTACTTC.

CDR3 in DNA: TGTGCCAGCAGTTTTAGGGGGTTGGTGGGCACCGGGGAGCTGTTTTTT. Encoded protein: CASSFRGLVGTGELFF. This chain uses TRBV27 with TRBJ2-2; weak D call: TRBD1 (6 bases). The germline V and J ends were trimmed by 3 bases and 4 bases, with 15 bases remaining between them. This CDR3 is 16 amino acids long. The germline CDR1 and CDR2 sequences are MNHEY and SMNVEV (reference sequence).

The genes are TRBV9 and TRBJ2-1; 11 bases match TRBD2. CDR1 and CDR2 from the germline V gene are SGDLS and YYNGEE. CDR3 size: 18 residues. J lost 0 bases, V lost 0 bases, and 5 bases had no gene match. The CDR3 DNA sequence: TGTGCCAGCAGCGTAGGTCTAGCGGGAGGCAGCTCCTACAATGAGCAGTTCTTC. Translated: CASSVGLAGGSSYNEQFF.

V and J are TRBV28 and TRBJ1-3; the D gene is possibly TRBD1 (6 bases). Germline assignment: CDR1 MDHEN and CDR2 SYDVKM. The germline V and J ends were trimmed by 6 bases and 3 bases, with 12 bases remaining between them. The CDR3 length is 14 residues. CDR3 residues: CASSLGQRGNTIYF. The CDR3 DNA is TGTGCCAGCAGCCTCGGACAGCGTGGAAACACCATATATTTT.

This clone occurred once. V is TRBV25-1 and J is TRBJ2-7, with 7 bases identical to TRBD2. The junction had 7 bases not matched to a gene; V was cut back by 6 bases and J by 2 bases. The CDR3 length is 14 residues. Germline V lookup: CDR1 MGHDK, CDR2 SYGVNS. The CDR3 spells CASSGGSGPYEQYF. CDR3 sequence (DNA): TGTGCCAGCAGCGGCGGGAGTGGGCCCTACGAGCAGTACTTC.

The chain links TRBV5-6 to TRBJ2-7; TRBD2 is a possible D gene (6 bases). Trimming removed 5 bases from V and 1 base from J, with 13 bases in between. The CDR3 is 14 residues long. Germline CDR1 and CDR2: SGHDT and YYEEEE. The DNA for the CDR3 is TGTGCCAGCAGTTCTCTGCGGGGTTCCTACGAGCAGTACTTC. Its translation is CASSSLRGSYEQYF.

J is TRBJ2-5 and V is TRBV9; 10 bases fit TRBD2. The CDR3 is 15 residues long. The ends lost 0 bases at V and 3 bases at J; junction bases unmatched: 2. Germline V gives CDR1 SGDLS, CDR2 YYNGEE. The CDR3 region is CASSVELAGKETQYF. The DNA of the CDR3 is TGTGCCAGCAGCGTAGAACTAGCGGGGAAAGAGACCCAGTACTTC.

This chain links TRBV21-1 with TRBJ2-5; the D call in the table, TRBD1, was not verified against the DNA. TRBV21-1 represents a pseudogene. The CDR3 has 15 amino acids. The CDR3 region has the DNA TGTGCCAGCAGCAAGTTAATGGCCAGTCAAGAGACCCAGTACTTC. It translates to CASSKLMASQETQYF.

The chain links TRBV7-9 to TRBJ2-3, with D tentatively TRBD2 (5 bases). From germline, CDR1 is SEHNR and CDR2 FQNEAQ (reference sequence). The length of the CDR3 is 16 residues. Trimming stripped 0 bases from V and 2 bases from J, with 12 bases between. The CDR3 bases are TGTGCCAGCAGCTTAGCCCCACTAGTGCCCACAGATACGCAGTATTTT. The encoded protein is CASSLAPLVPTDTQYF.

The chain combines TRBV6-1 with TRBJ1-5, with TRBD1 matching over 9 bases. The CDR3 is 13 amino acids. Unmatched junction bases numbered 9, after V lost 11 bases and J lost 7 bases. Germline V gene data show CDR1 as MNHNS and CDR2 as SASEGT. Here the CDR3 reads CAVDRGTVQPQHF. The CDR3 nucleotides are TGTGCCGTCGACAGGGGGACCGTCCAGCCCCAGCATTTT.

The chain has TRBV9 and TRBJ2-7, with 9 bases that match TRBD1. Germline V CDR1 and CDR2: SGDLS, YYNGEE. J was trimmed by 4 bases and V by 0 bases; bases with no gene match: 8. The length of the CDR3 is 16 residues. The CDR3 DNA follows: TGTGCCAGCAGCGTAGGACTGGGACAGGGAGCGTACGAGCAGTACTTC. Its translation is CASSVGLGQGAYEQYF.

This chain connects TRBV28 to TRBJ1-4; D not resolved. Trimming pared 5 bases from V and 10 bases from J, leaving 17 bases between. This CDR3 region has 14 residues. Per the germline V gene, CDR1 is MDHEN and CDR2 is SYDVKM. The CDR3 protein is CASSQRTGRSKLFF. The DNA of the CDR3 is TGTGCCAGCAGTCAACGGACCGGGAGGTCAAAACTGTTTTTT.